What follows describes a single T cell receptor (beta chain). This specimen comes from a study of blood T cell repertoires in COVID-19. Study information: Specimens from acute and convalescent COVID-19 originated in the United States, Italy and Spain.

Original handling: Amplification with reference gene primers provided the estimates of nucleated cell counts. Using immunoSEQ multiplex PCR, the repertoire was profiled, and TCRdb retains in-frame clones only, with some absent. Clone size and the V and J calls come from that table; the DNA yielded D and trimming. The sample holds some 140,000 clones, around three quarters seen once. The sample taken for sequencing was peripheral blood. The clonotype was recovered from a human donor in a cohort sampled during active COVID-19.

The CDR3 here is CASSEARETQYF. The CDR3 bases are TGTGCCAGCAGTGAAGCACGGGAGACCCAGTACTTC. The chain combines TRBV6-1 with TRBJ2-5; D is undetermined. This CDR3 is built from 12 residues. V was cut by 0 bases and J by 5 bases, with 4 bases left in between. Germline CDR1 is MNHNS and CDR2 is SASEGT.